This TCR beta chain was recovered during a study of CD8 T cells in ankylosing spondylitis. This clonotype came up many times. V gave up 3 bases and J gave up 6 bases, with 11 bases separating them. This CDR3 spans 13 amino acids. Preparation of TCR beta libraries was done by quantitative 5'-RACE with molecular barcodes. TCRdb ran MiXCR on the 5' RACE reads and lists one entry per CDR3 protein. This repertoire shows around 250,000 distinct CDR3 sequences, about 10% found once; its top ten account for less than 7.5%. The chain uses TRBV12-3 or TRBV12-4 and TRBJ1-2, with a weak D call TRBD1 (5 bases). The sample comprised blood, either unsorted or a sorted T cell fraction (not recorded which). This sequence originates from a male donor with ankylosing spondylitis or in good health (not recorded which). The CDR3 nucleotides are TGTGCCAGCAGTTTTCCGGGGGAAAATGGCTACACCTTC. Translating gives CASSFPGENGYTF.